The 14 T cell receptor beta chains in this list originate from one sample, sequenced in a study of human T cells and chemical hapten exposure. TCRdb redid the calling of the RACE reads with MiXCR, one entry per CDR3 protein. The data hold approximately 370,000 distinct CDR3 sequences, with 5.5% observed a single time. Specified time point: pre-sensitization, week 0. Treatment defined: therapeutic diphenylcyclopropenone sensitization with weekly scalp DPC. Specimen: whole blood, collected in connection with sensitization to the hapten diphenylcyclopropenone (DPC). Receptor source: a young woman with alopecia areata. Some clones in this sample may be carry-over from other donors' samples.

This clonotype came up a few times. The rearrangement joins TRBV18 to TRBJ1-1; 11 nucleotides match TRBD1. Germline V gene sequence: CDR1 KGHSH, CDR2 LQKENI. The CDR3 runs 17 residues. V lost 2 bases and J lost 1; bases outside the gene matches: 6. The CDR3 reads CASSPRGTGGKNTEAFF. The CDR3 DNA reads as TGTGCCAGCTCACCAAGGGGGACAGGGGGAAAGAACACTGAAGCTTTCTTT.

This clonotype was seen many times. The chain uses TRBV15 and TRBJ2-1; weak D call: TRBD1 (7 bases). Trimming left V 4 bases short and J 5 bases short, with 27 bases between. CDR1 and CDR2 from the germline V gene are LNHNV and YYDKDF (reference sequence). The CDR3 contains 19 residues. The CDR3 nucleotides read TGTGCCACCAGCACCAAGGGACAGCGCAAGGGGGGTTCGGACAATGAGCAGTTCTTC. This codes for CATSTKGQRKGGSDNEQFF.

Concerning this clonotype itself: Relative to the germline gene, one junction end is altered; a read error may explain this. The chain has TRBV7-3 and TRBJ2-1, with TRBD2 matching 16 bases. The germline CDR1 and CDR2 sequences are SGHTA and FQGTGA. CDR3 length: 15 amino acids. This CDR3 is CASSNGTSGGAPRLF. The CDR3 DNA reads as TGTGCCAGCAGCAACGGGACTAGCGGGGGGGCCCCCAGGTTGTTC.

This clonotype was recorded at least ten times. This rearrangement joins TRBV18 to TRBJ2-3, with 8 nucleotides matching TRBD1. Germline CDR1 is KGHSH and CDR2 is LQKENI. The CDR3 contains 16 residues. The J segment lost 4 bases and the V segment lost 3 bases, leaving 9 bases of the junction unmatched. The CDR3 nucleotides are TGTGCCAGCTCACCCCTCGGACAGGGTGGAGCAGATACGCAGTATTTT. It codes for CASSPLGQGGADTQYF.

The chain carries TRBV15 and TRBJ1-4; D call uncertain. Germline-derived CDR1 and CDR2 are LNHNV and YYDKDF (reference sequence). Trimming left V 0 bases short and J 8 bases short, with 7 bases between. This CDR3 is built from 13 residues. The DNA for the CDR3 is TGTGCCACCAGCAGAGATCAGCAAGAAAAACTGTTTTTT. Translating it yields CATSRDQQEKLFF.

This clonotype came up a few times. The chain recombines TRBV7-8 with TRBJ1-5; D possibly corresponds to TRBD1 (6 bases). Germline CDR1 SGHVS, CDR2 FQNEAQ. Between the trimmed V and J ends, which lost 0 bases and 4 bases, there was a span of 13 bases. The CDR3 totals 16 residues. CDR3 region: CASSLAIGQRNQPQHF. The CDR3 DNA reads TGTGCCAGCAGCTTAGCGATCGGACAGCGAAATCAGCCCCAGCATTTT.

Worth noting for this clonotype: A much larger clone differs from this one at a single base, so this may be a read error. The chain combines TRBV29-1 with TRBJ1-6; maybe TRBD1 (5 bases). CDR1 is SQVTM, CDR2 ANQGSEA, per germline. The CDR3 has 15 residues. CDR3 sequence: CSVASGPGGNSPLDF. CDR3 nucleotide sequence: TGCAGCGTTGCGTCCGGGCCCGGGGGAAATTCACCCCTCGACTTT.

This clonotype was seen ten or more times. V is TRBV12-5 and J is TRBJ1-5; D is possibly TRBD1 (5 bases). Trimming removed 6 bases from V and 3 bases from J, with 12 bases in between. Germline V gene data show CDR1 as LGHNT and CDR2 as FRNRAP. The CDR3 is 14 residues long. The chain's CDR3 is CASGPTGNNQPQHF. The DNA for the CDR3 is TGTGCTAGTGGCCCCACAGGAAACAATCAGCCCCAGCATTTT.

This clonotype was detected ten times or more. V and J are TRBV6-1 and TRBJ2-3; the match to TRBD1 covers 10 bases. The CDR3 has 16 residues. Germline values: CDR1 MNHNS, CDR2 SASEGT. Trimming removed 4 bases from V and 5 bases from J; junction bases left unmatched: 9. The CDR3 DNA reads as TGTGCCAGCAGTGGGAGGGGACAGGGGAGGGGAGATACGCAGTATTTT. Amino acid sequence: CASSGRGQGRGDTQYF.

This clonotype came up a few times. V and J are TRBV12-3 or TRBV12-4 and TRBJ2-7; 10 positions agree with TRBD1. The CDR3 consists of 14 residues. Germline trimming cut 4 bases from V and 3 bases from J; bases unmatched to any gene: 3. The CDR3 DNA reads TGTGCCAGCAGTTCTGGGGACAGGGGCTACGAGCAGTACTTC. Its translation is CASSSGDRGYEQYF.

In this sample, this clonotype turned up many times. V usage is TRBV6-6 and J usage is TRBJ1-1, with 7 bases aligning to TRBD1. V was pared by 8 bases and J by 7 bases, with 13 bases of the junction left unmatched. The germline V gene encodes CDR1 MNHNY and CDR2 SVGAGI (reference sequence). The CDR3 has 14 residues. In nucleotides, the CDR3 is TGTGCCAGCCTCTATCCAGGGGGAGGTGATGAAGCTTTCTTT. This gives the protein CASLYPGGGDEAFF.

This clonotype was seen at least ten times. The chain links TRBV29-1 to TRBJ2-1; D is perhaps TRBD2 (6 bases). The CDR3 runs 16 residues. CDR1 SQVTM and CDR2 ANQGSEA come from the germline V gene. Trimming shortened V by 6 bases and J by 0 bases, and 18 bases separated the two germline ends. The CDR3 region is CSVGLAFESSYNEQFF. CDR3 DNA sequence: TGCAGCGTGGGTCTAGCGTTCGAGAGCTCCTACAATGAGCAGTTCTTC.

The CDR3 reads CASSAAGVDGYTF. The CDR3 DNA reads TGTGCCAGCAGCGCGGCAGGGGTTGATGGCTACACCTTC. V and J are TRBV9 and TRBJ1-2, with TRBD1 as a possible D gene (6 bases). Germline CDR1 reads SGDLS; CDR2 reads YYNGEE. Deletions cut 3 bases from V and 6 bases from J, with 12 bases between. The CDR3 runs 13 residues.

This clonotype was seen a few times. The chain recombines TRBV12-3 or TRBV12-4 with TRBJ2-1, with 11 bases lining up with TRBD2. This CDR3 spans 14 amino acids. J gave up 4 bases and V 8 bases, and 4 bases lay outside the gene matches. The CDR3 region is CASETSGSYNEQFF. The CDR3 nucleotides are TGTGCCAGCGAAACTAGCGGGAGTTACAATGAGCAGTTCTTC.